A selection of T cell receptor beta chains follows, all from one sample in a study of glioma-infiltrating T cells after dendritic cell vaccination. The protocol was immunoSEQ multiplex PCR, while the TCRdb copy is restricted to in-frame clones and leaves out a portion. The table lists tens of thousands of clones, 80% to 85% of them singletons. The sequenced sample was blood, obtained before dendritic cell vaccination. The receptor set was obtained from a human donor with glioblastoma. The CDR3 runs from the conserved cysteine through the conserved F or W. The D gene is left open where the match is weak. Part of the rows lack a size; the others show once, few, many or a class for expanded clones.

TRBD1	few	TRBJ1-2	14	TRBV6-7	CASSKGQGAKDYTF	TGTGCCAGCAGTAAGGGACAGGGGGCGAAGGACTACACCTTC
-	-	TRBJ1-1	12	TRBV28	CASSSGWGGGFF	TGTGCCAGCAGTTCAGGATGGGGGGGTGGTTTCTTT
-	once	TRBJ1-5	13	TRBV2	CASSSGLGQPQHF	TGTGCCAGCAGTTCGGGACTGGGTCAGCCCCAGCATTTT
-	-	TRBJ2-7	17	TRBV27	CASSLDPHTRGTYEQYF	TGTGCCAGCAGTTTAGACCCCCACACCAGGGGCACCTACGAGCAGTACTTC
-	-	TRBJ2-5	13	TRBV10-3	CASRAGAEETQYF	TGTGCCAGCCGGGCGGGGGCTGAGGAGACCCAGTACTTC
-	-	TRBJ1-1	16	TRBV5-1	CASSLAGQGLNTEAFF	TGCGCCAGCAGCTTGGCCGGCCAGGGGCTGAACACTGAAGCTTTCTTT
-	-	TRBJ2-2	15	TRBV6-6	CASSQSGTNTGELFF	TGTGCCAGCAGCCAAAGCGGGACAAACACCGGGGAGCTGTTTTTT
TRBD2	-	TRBJ2-7	14	TRBV29-1	CSVRTSGAPYEQYF	TGCAGCGTGAGGACTAGCGGGGCCCCCTACGAGCAGTACTTC
-	-	TRBJ1-1	14	TRBV5-1	CASSLTGRNTEAFF	TGCGCCAGCAGCCTTACAGGACGAAACACTGAAGCTTTCTTT
-	once	TRBJ2-2	14	TRBV30	CACAAGTNTGELFF	TGTGCCTGCGCGGCAGGGACGAACACCGGGGAGCTGTTTTTT
-	-	TRBJ1-2	16	TRBV9	CASSVASAGVTYGYTF	TGTGCCAGCAGCGTAGCGTCGGCAGGGGTTACCTATGGCTACACCTTC
-	once	TRBJ2-2	13	TRBV5-1	CASSFGGPGELFF	TGCGCCAGCAGCTTTGGGGGCCCCGGGGAGCTGTTTTTT
-	-	TRBJ1-1	13	TRBV6-1	CASSVGGGTEAFF	TGTGCCAGCAGTGTAGGGGGGGGCACTGAAGCTTTCTTT